This T cell receptor beta chain is from a study of blood T cell repertoires in COVID-19. Looking at the study overall: Donors in the United States, Italy and Spain gave samples during acute or convalescent COVID-19. The analysed material was cDNA or gDNA that came from T cells, B-cell-depleted T cells, or PBMCs.

Germline-derived CDR1 and CDR2 are MNHEY and SVGAGI. Trimming removed 7 bases from V and 1 base from J, with 16 bases in between. The CDR3 consists of 15 residues. Original handling: How many nucleated cells were present was estimated from reference gene primer amplification. Profiling relied on immunoSEQ multiplex PCR, and the TCRdb table lists in-frame clones only, not all of them. The V and J calls and clone size come from that table; D and trimming were worked out from the DNA. The sample has 30,000 to 35,000 clones; about 91% are singletons. Sequenced sample: peripheral blood. This clonotype was obtained from a woman in her seventies with active COVID-19. The chain uses TRBV6-5 and TRBJ2-5; weak D call: TRBD2 (6 bases). The CDR3 DNA follows: TGTGCCAGCACTAGCCTTGGGGGGAGCCAAGAGACCCAGTACTTC. It translates to CASTSLGGSQETQYF.